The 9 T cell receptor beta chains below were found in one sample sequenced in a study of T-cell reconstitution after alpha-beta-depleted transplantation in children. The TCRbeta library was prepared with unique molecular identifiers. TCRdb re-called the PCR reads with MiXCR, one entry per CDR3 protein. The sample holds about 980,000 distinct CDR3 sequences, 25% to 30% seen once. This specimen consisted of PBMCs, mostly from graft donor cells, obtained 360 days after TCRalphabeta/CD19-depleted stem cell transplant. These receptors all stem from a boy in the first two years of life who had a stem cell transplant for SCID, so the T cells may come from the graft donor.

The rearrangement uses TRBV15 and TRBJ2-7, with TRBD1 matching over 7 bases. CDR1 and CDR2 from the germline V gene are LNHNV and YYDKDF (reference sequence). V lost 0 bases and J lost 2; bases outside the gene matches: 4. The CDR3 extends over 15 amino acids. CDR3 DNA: TGTGCCACCAGCAGAGATCGGACAGGAGCCTACGAGCAGTACTTC. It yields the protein CATSRDRTGAYEQYF.

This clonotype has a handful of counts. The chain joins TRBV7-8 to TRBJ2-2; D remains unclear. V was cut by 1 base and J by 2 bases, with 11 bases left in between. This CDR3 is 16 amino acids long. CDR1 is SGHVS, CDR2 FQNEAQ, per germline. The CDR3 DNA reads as TGTGCCAGCAGCTTAGTAAGGGCCGGTAACACCGGGGAGCTGTTTTTT. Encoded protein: CASSLVRAGNTGELFF. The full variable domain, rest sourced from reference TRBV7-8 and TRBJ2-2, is GAGVSQSPRYKVAKRGQDVALRCDPISGHVSLFWYQQALGQGPEFLTYFQNEAQLDKSGLPSDRFFAERPEGSVSTLKIQRTQQEDSAVYLCASSLVRAGNTGELFFGEGSRLTVL.

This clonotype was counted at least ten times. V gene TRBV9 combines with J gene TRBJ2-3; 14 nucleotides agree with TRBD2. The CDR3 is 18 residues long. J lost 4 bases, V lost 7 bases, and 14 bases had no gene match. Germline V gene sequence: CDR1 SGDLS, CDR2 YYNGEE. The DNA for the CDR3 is TGTGCCAGCGGACCCGGGACTAGCGGGGGCCTGATCTCAGATACGCAGTATTTT. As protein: CASGPGTSGGLISDTQYF.

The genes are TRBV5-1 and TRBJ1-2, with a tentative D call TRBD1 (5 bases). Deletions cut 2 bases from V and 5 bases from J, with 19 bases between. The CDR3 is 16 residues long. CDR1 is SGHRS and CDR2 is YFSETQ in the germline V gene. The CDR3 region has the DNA TGCGCCAGCAGCTTAGAACCGGGACTGGAAGAGTATGGCTACACCTTC. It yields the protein CASSLEPGLEEYGYTF.

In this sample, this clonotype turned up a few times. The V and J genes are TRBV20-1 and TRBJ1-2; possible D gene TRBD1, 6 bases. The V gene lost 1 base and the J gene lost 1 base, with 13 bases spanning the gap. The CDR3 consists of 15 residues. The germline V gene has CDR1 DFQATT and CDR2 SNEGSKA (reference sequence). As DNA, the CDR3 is TGCAGTGCTAGAGTGGGGGCCCGGATTAACTATGGCTACACCTTC. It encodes CSARVGARINYGYTF.

CDR3 bases: TGTGCCAGCAGCTTGGGGCCTAATCCGGCCGGGGAGCTGTTTTTT. Amino acids: CASSLGPNPAGELFF. The gene calls are TRBV7-2 and TRBJ2-2; tentatively, D is TRBD1 (5 bases). Trimming stripped 3 bases from V and 6 bases from J, with 14 bases between. From germline, CDR1 is SGHTA and CDR2 FQGNSA. CDR3 length equals 15 residues. Full variable domain (missing parts from reference TRBV7-2 and TRBJ2-2): GAGVSQSPSNKVTEKGKDVELRCDPISGHTALYWYRQSLGQGLEFLIYFQGNSAPDKSGLPSDRFSAERTGGSVSTLTIQRTQQEDSAVYLCASSLGPNPAGELFFGEGSRLTVL.

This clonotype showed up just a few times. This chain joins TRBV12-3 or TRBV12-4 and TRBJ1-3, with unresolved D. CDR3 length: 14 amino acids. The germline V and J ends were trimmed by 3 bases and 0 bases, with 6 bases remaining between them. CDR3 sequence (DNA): TGTGCCAGCAGTTTTACAGCCTCTGGAAACACCATATATTTT. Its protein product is CASSFTASGNTIYF.

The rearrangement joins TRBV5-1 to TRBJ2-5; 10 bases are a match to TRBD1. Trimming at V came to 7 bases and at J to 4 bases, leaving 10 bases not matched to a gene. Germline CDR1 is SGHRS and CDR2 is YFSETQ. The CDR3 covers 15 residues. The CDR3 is CASGRDRGRSETQYF. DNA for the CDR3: TGCGCCAGCGGAAGGGACAGGGGTCGGTCAGAGACCCAGTACTTC. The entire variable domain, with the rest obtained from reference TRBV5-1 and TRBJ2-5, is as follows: KAGVTQTPRYLIKTRGQQVTLSCSPISGHRSVSWYQQTPGQGLQFLFEYFSETQRNKGNFPGRFSGRQFSNSRSEMNVSTLELGDSALYLCASGRDRGRSETQYFGPGTRLLVL.

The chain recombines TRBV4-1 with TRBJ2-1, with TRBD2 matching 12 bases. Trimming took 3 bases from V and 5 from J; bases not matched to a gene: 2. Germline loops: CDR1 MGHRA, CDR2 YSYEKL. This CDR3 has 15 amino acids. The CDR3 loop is CASSQASGGDNEQFF. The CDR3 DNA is TGCGCCAGCAGCCAGGCTAGCGGGGGGGACAATGAGCAGTTCTTC.